The entry below gives a single T cell receptor (beta chain) sequence along with its context. The antigen is undetermined. This specimen comes from a study of cytomegalovirus exposure and HLA in healthy donors. The study's findings and limits: In vitro checks showed that a few CMV-associated chains really do target CMV antigens. Within an earlier analysis, most TCR beta V segments proved productive either about 87% or about 30% of the time.

PCR was performed using 60 Vbeta and 13 Jbeta primers. Some clones are missing from TCRdb's copy, which holds only in-frame ones; the method was immunoSEQ multiplex PCR. The data contain fewer than 150,000 clones, around 77% of them seen just once; the ten biggest clones take up roughly 1.2%. The TCR comes from a man between 45 and 60 years old in good health and CMV-seronegative. The sequenced material came from PBMCs.

In nucleotides, the CDR3 is TGTGCCAGCAGTAGACTGAGCTATGGCTACACCTTC. Translation gives CASSRLSYGYTF. The V and J genes are TRBV28 and TRBJ1-2, with D unresolved. The ends were cut back, 5 bases at V and 4 bases at J, with 8 bases in the middle. Germline CDR1 reads MDHEN; CDR2 reads SYDVKM. The CDR3 is 12 residues long.